This T cell receptor beta chain was found in a study of blood T cell repertoires in COVID-19. Study summary: COVID-19 samples collected from the United States, Italy and Spain covered acute and convalescent phases.

In its sample, this clone was seen a few times. The germline gives CDR1 SEHNR, CDR2 FQNEAQ (reference sequence). J was trimmed by 6 bases and V by 4 bases; bases with no gene match: 4. The CDR3 is 14 residues long. In the original workflow: Reference gene primers were amplified, and this amplification served to estimate nucleated cell counts. Generated by immunoSEQ multiplex PCR, the TCRdb table keeps only in-frame clones and is missing some. V, J and clone size reflect that table, while D and trimming were determined from the DNA. The sample shows some 240,000 clones, more than 65% of them seen only once.

Input material: peripheral blood. J is TRBJ2-2 and V is TRBV7-9, with TRBD1 matching 8 bases. This receptor was obtained from a man aged 50 to 59 with active or convalescent COVID-19. The CDR3 region is CASSSQQGAGELFF. CDR3 nucleotides: TGTGCCAGCAGCTCCCAACAGGGGGCCGGGGAGCTGTTTTTT.